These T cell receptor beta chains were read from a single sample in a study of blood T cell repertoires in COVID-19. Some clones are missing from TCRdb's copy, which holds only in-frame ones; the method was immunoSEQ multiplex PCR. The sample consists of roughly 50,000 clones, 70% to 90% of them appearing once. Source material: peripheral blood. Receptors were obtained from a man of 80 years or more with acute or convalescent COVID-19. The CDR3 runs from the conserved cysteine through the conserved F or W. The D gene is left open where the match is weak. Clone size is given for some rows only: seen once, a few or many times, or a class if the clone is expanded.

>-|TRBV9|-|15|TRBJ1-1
TGTGCCAGCAGCGTAGAGGCAGGGAGGGACACTGAAGCTTTCTTT
CASSVEAGRDTEAFF
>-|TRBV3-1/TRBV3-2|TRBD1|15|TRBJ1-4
TGTGCCAGCAGCTCCCGGACAGGGCGGAGGGAAAAACTGTTTTTT
CASSSRTGRREKLFF
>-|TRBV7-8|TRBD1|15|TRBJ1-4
TGTGCCAGCAGCCCAGCAGGGGGCGGTAATGAAAAACTGTTTTTT
CASSPAGGGNEKLFF
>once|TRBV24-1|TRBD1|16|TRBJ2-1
TGTGCCACCAGTGATTCCCTCAGACAGGGTAAGAATGAGCAGTTCTTC
CATSDSLRQGKNEQFF
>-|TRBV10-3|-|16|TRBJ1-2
TGTGCCATCAGTGTCCCCCTCGGGGGGGCTAACTATGGCTACACCTTC
CAISVPLGGANYGYTF
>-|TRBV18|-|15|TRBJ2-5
TGTGCCAGCTCACCAAGCGGAGGGGAACAAGAGACCCAGTACTTC
CASSPSGGEQETQYF
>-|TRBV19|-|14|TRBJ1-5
TGTGCCAGTAGTACGACCCTTCGAGGTCAGCCCCAGCATTTT
CASSTTLRGQPQHF
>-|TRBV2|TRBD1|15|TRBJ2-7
TGTGCCAGCAGCAACAGGGGTGTGGGGTCCTACGAGCAGTACTTC
CASSNRGVGSYEQYF
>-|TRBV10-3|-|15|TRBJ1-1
TGTGCCATCAGTGAGTTGTCAGGGTTGAGCACTGAAGCTTTCTTT
CAISELSGLSTEAFF
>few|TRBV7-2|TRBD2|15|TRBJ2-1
TGTGCCAGCAGCTTAGTCCTAGCGGGGGCAAATGAGCAGTTCTTC
CASSLVLAGANEQFF
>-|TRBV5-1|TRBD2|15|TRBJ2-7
TGCGCCAGCAGGATAACTAGCGGGGGAACCTACGAGCAGTACTTC
CASRITSGGTYEQYF
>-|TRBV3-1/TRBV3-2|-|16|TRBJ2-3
TGTGCCAGCAGCCAAGAACGGAGGACTGGCACAGATACGCAGTATTTT
CASSQERRTGTDTQYF
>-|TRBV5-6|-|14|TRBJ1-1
TGTGCCAGCAGCTTGGATGCTTACTATACTGAAGCTTTCTTT
CASSLDAYYTEAFF
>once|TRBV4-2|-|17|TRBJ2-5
TGTGCCAGCAGCCTTGGGACATTGGACGCCCAAATGGAGACCCAGTACTTC
CASSLGTLDAQMETQYF
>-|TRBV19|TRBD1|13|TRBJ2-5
TGTGCCAGTTCACAGGGGTACCAAGAGACCCAGTACTTC
CASSQGYQETQYF
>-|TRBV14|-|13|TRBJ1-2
TGTGCCAGCAGCCAAGGAGGGTTCGGTGGCTACACCTTC
CASSQGGFGGYTF
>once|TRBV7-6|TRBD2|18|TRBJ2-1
TGTGCCAGCAGCTCTGAGATCCTACTAGCGGAGGTATACAATGAGCAGTTCTTC
CASSSEILLAEVYNEQFF
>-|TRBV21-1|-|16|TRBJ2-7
TGTGCCAGCAGCTCGACCGCCGGGACAGGGGTATACGAGCAGTACTTC
CASSSTAGTGVYEQYF
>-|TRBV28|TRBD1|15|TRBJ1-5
TGTGCCAGCAGCCTAGACAGGGGGCTTACGGAGCCCCAGCATTTT
CASSLDRGLTEPQHF
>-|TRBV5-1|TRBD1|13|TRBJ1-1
TGCGCCAGCAGACAGGGGGGGAACACTGAAGCTTTCTTT
CASRQGGNTEAFF
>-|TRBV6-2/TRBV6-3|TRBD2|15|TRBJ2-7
TGTGCCAGCAACCCTAGCGGGGCCTTTTCCTACGAGCAGTACTTC
CASNPSGAFSYEQYF
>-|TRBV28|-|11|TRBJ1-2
TGTGCCAGCAGTTCTCCTTTCGGCTACACCTTC
CASSSPFGYTF
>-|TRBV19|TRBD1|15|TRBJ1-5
TGTGCCAGTAGTATAAGGGGACAGCCTTATCAGCCCCAGCATTTT
CASSIRGQPYQPQHF
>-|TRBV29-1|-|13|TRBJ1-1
TGCAGCGTTGTTACGCAAAGAGACACTGAAGCTTTCTTT
CSVVTQRDTEAFF
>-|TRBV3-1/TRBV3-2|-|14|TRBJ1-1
TGTGCCAGCAGCCAAGACAGGGTAGGCACTGAAGCTTTCTTT
CASSQDRVGTEAFF
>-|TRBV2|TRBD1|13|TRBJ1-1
TGTGCCAGCACCAGGGGGCTAGGGACTGAAGCTTTCTTT
CASTRGLGTEAFF
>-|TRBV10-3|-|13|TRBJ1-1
TGTGCCATCAGTGAAGGGGGGGAAACCGGAGCTTTCTTT
CAISEGGETGAFF
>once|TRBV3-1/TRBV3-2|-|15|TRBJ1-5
TGTGCCAGCAGCATAGGGGTCGGTTTCGATCAGCCCCAGCATTTT
CASSIGVGFDQPQHF
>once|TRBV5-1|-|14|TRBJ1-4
TGCGCCAGCAGCACCGGGGCAACTAATGAAAAACTGTTTTTT
CASSTGATNEKLFF
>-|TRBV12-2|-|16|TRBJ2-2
TGTGCAAGTCGAGAGGGAGGGGCGACGAACACCGGGGAGCTGTTTTTT
CASREGGATNTGELFF
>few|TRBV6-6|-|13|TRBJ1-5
TGTGCCAGCAGTTCCGGACATAATCAGCCCCAGCATTTT
CASSSGHNQPQHF
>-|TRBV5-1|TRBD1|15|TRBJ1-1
TGCGCCAGCAGCTACACCGGGACAGGGGCCACTGAAGCTTTCTTT
CASSYTGTGATEAFF
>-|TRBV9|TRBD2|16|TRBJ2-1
TGTGCCAGCAGCCCCCGACTAGCGGGGTCCTACAATGAGCAGTTCTTC
CASSPRLAGSYNEQFF
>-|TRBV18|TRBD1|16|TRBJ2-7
TGTGCCAGCTCACTCGGGACAGGGCAAAGCTCCTACGAGCAGTACTTC
CASSLGTGQSSYEQYF
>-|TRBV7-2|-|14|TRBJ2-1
TGTGCCAGCAGCTTGGGGACTTTATACAATGAGCAGTTCTTC
CASSLGTLYNEQFF
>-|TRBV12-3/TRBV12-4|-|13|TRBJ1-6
TGTGCCAGCAGTTTCGAGTATAATTCACCCCTCCACTTT
CASSFEYNSPLHF
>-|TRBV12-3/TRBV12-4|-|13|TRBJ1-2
TGTGCCAGCAGTCGAGTCCTCTCCGGTGGCTACACCTTC
CASSRVLSGGYTF
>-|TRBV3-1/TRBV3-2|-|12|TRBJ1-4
TGTGCCAGCACGGGACTGGATGAAAAACTGTTTTTT
CASTGLDEKLFF
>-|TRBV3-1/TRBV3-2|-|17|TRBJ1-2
TGTGCCAGCAGCCAAGGTGGGAACATAGGACGGGGAAATGGCTACACCTTC
CASSQGGNIGRGNGYTF
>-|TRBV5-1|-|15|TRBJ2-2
TGCGCCAGCAGCCTGGAAGTGAGGTCCACCGGGGAGCTGTTTTTT
CASSLEVRSTGELFF
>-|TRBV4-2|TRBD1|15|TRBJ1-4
TGTGCCAGCAGCCAAGTGGGGACAGACGGGGAAAAACTGTTTTTT
CASSQVGTDGEKLFF
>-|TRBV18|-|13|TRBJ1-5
TGTGCCAGCTCGCAAGGGGGGGACCAGCCCCAGCATTTT
CASSQGGDQPQHF
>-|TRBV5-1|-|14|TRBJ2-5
TGCGCCAGTTCCCGGGACAACTACCAAGAGACCCAGTACTTC
CASSRDNYQETQYF
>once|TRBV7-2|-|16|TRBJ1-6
TGTGCCAGCAGCCTAAGGACTCCCCCCTCTTATTCACCCCTCCACTTT
CASSLRTPPSYSPLHF
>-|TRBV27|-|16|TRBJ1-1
TGTGCCAGCAGTTTATCCGGACAGCGTTCGAACACTGAAGCTTTCTTT
CASSLSGQRSNTEAFF
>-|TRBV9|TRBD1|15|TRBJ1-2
TGTGCCAGCAGCGTAACGACGGGACAGGGCTATGGCTACACCTTC
CASSVTTGQGYGYTF
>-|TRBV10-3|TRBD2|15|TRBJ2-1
TGTGCCATCAGTGAGTCGGGACTAGCCAACAATGAGCAGTTCTTC
CAISESGLANNEQFF
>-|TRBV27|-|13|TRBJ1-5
TGTGCCAGCAGTTTAAACAGGGCTCAGCCCCAGCATTTT
CASSLNRAQPQHF
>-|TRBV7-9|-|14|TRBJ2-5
TGTGCCAGCAGCTTCGCGGGGTCCCAAGAGACCCAGTACTTC
CASSFAGSQETQYF
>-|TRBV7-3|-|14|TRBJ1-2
TGTGCCAGCAGCCCCGACAGTGTCGGCTATGGCTACACCTTC
CASSPDSVGYGYTF
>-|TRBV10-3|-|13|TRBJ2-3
TGTGCCATCAGGGACAGTAAAAAAGATACGCAGTATTTT
CAIRDSKKDTQYF
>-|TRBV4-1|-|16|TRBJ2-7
TGCGCCAGCAGCCAAGTGCACCAGCCAGGGTCATACGAGCAGTACTTC
CASSQVHQPGSYEQYF
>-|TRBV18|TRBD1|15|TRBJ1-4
TGTGCCAGCTCACCCAGGGGGAGAACTAATGAAAAACTGTTTTTT
CASSPRGRTNEKLFF
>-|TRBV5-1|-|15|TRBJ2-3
TGCGCCAGCAGCTTGGCTCTCAGGGGCCGGGATACGCAGTATTTT
CASSLALRGRDTQYF
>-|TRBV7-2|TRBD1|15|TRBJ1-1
TGTGCCAGCAGCTCTTTCTCCGGGACAGCACTCGAAGCTTTCTTT
CASSSFSGTALEAFF